The 16 T cell receptor beta chains in this list originate from one sample, sequenced in a study of blood T cell repertoires in COVID-19. The repertoire was sequenced with immunoSEQ multiplex PCR; TCRdb's copy has only in-frame clones and lacks some. The sample has 50,000 to 65,000 clones; around four fifths are singletons. Sequencing used peripheral blood. Receptors were obtained from a man in his sixties or seventies with acute or convalescent COVID-19.

This chain connects TRBV7-3 to TRBJ2-1; D is perhaps TRBD2 (5 bases). The CDR3 runs 15 residues. V lost 0 bases and J lost 0, with 6 bases in between. The germline gives CDR1 SGHTA, CDR2 FQGTGA. CDR3: CASSLTTSSYNEQFF. The CDR3 nucleotides are TGTGCCAGCAGCTTAACTACTAGCTCCTACAATGAGCAGTTCTTC. The variable domain in full, with the rest retrieved from reference TRBV7-3 and TRBJ2-1, is GAGVSQTPSNKVTEKGKYVELRCDPISGHTALYWYRQSLGQGPEFLIYFQGTGAADDSGLPNDRFFAVRPEGSVSTLKIQRTERGDSAVYLCASSLTTSSYNEQFFGPGTRLTVL.

The genes are TRBV19 and TRBJ1-4; tentatively, D is TRBD1 (6 bases). The CDR3 contains 13 residues. Germline loops: CDR1 LNHDA, CDR2 SQIVND (reference sequence). The CDR3 DNA reads as TGTGCGGGCGGCGGGGGCACTAATGAAAAACTGTTTTTT. Residues: CAGGGGTNEKLFF.

The CDR3 loop is CASSERRLGPPYEQYF. Written as DNA, the CDR3 is TGTGCCAGCAGTGAACGCCGGTTGGGGCCACCCTACGAGCAGTACTTC. The chain employs TRBV2 and TRBJ2-7; the D gene is possibly TRBD1 (5 bases). Trimming removed 2 bases at V and 2 bases at J, with 16 bases between. This CDR3 has 16 amino acids. Germline-derived CDR1 and CDR2 are SNHLY and FYNNEI.

The chain has TRBV5-4 and TRBJ2-7, with 7 positions matching TRBD1. The ends lost 3 bases at V and 13 bases at J; junction bases unmatched: 10. The CDR3 loop spans 12 amino acids. Looked up from germline, CDR1 is SGHNT and CDR2 is YYREEE (reference sequence). The CDR3 DNA sequence: TGTGCCAGCAGCTGGTCCGGGACAGCTAACTACTTC. Its translation is CASSWSGTANYF.

V and J are TRBV18 and TRBJ2-1, with 7 bases fitting TRBD2. The CDR3 loop spans 15 amino acids. The trim removed 4 bases at V and 3 bases at J, leaving 6 bases unmatched. CDR1 is KGHSH, CDR2 LQKENI, per germline. The DNA for the CDR3 is TGTGCCAGCTCACAACAGCGGGGTGGCTACAATGAGCAGTTCTTC. The encoded protein is CASSQQRGGYNEQFF. Full variable domain (rest looked up from reference TRBV18 and TRBJ2-1): NAGVMQNPRHLVRRRGQEARLRCSPMKGHSHVYWYRQLPEEGLKFMVYLQKENIIDESGMPKERFSAEFPKEGPSILRIQQVVRGDSAAYFCASSQQRGGYNEQFFGPGTRLTVL.

The chain employs TRBV6-6 and TRBJ1-1; 12 bases map to TRBD1. The CDR3 contains 14 residues. The ends lost 5 bases at V and 7 bases at J; junction bases unmatched: 5. CDR1 and CDR2 (germline): MNHNY, SVGAGI (reference sequence). Here the CDR3 DNA reads TGTGCCAGCAGTATCCGGGACAGGGGGCTTGAAGCTTTCTTT. Its protein product is CASSIRDRGLEAFF.

The gene calls are TRBV5-5 and TRBJ2-1; 9 positions match TRBD2. V was pared by 1 base and J by 8 bases, with 4 bases of the junction left unmatched. CDR1 SGHKS and CDR2 YYEKEE come from the germline V gene (reference sequence). The CDR3 totals 14 residues. The DNA of the CDR3 is TGTGCCAGCAGCTTGCTTAGCGGGGGAGATGAGCAGTTCTTC. Translating it yields CASSLLSGGDEQFF. Full variable domain (remainder filled in from reference TRBV5-5 and TRBJ2-1): DAGVTQSPTHLIKTRGQQVTLRCSPISGHKSVSWYQQVLGQGPQFIFQYYEKEERGRGNFPDRFSARQFPNYSSELNVNALLLGDSALYLCASSLLSGGDEQFFGPGTRLTVL.

The chain combines TRBV28 with TRBJ2-7; D might be TRBD1 (6 bases). Trimming shortened V by 7 bases and J by 2 bases, and 12 bases separated the two germline ends. Germline loops: CDR1 MDHEN, CDR2 SYDVKM. The CDR3 length is 13 residues. The CDR3 is CASNTGFTYEQYF. CDR3 coding DNA: TGTGCCAGCAACACAGGGTTTACCTACGAGCAGTACTTC.

The chain employs TRBV29-1 and TRBJ2-1; the match to TRBD2 covers 7 bases. After removal of 5 bases from V and 2 bases from J, the junction contained 6 bases not matched to a gene. The CDR3 has 14 residues. The germline gives CDR1 SQVTM, CDR2 ANQGSEA. DNA of the CDR3: TGCAGCGTTAGGGGAGGGACTACCTACAATGAGCAGTTCTTC. Protein: CSVRGGTTYNEQFF.

This chain connects TRBV12-3 or TRBV12-4 to TRBJ1-1; D not resolved. The CDR3 runs 12 residues. V was shortened by 4 bases and J by 5 bases, with 8 bases between the two germline ends. The CDR3 bases are TGTGCCAGCAGTTCCGCCCGGACTGAAGCTTTCTTT. As protein: CASSSARTEAFF.

CDR3 protein: CASSNRDSYGYTF. The CDR3, as DNA: TGTGCCAGCAGTAACCGGGACAGCTATGGCTACACCTTC. The gene calls are TRBV6-6 and TRBJ1-2; TRBD1 matches 7 bases. This CDR3 spans 13 amino acids. V dropped 5 bases and J dropped 4; count of bases not matched to a gene: 4. The germline V gene encodes CDR1 MNHNY and CDR2 SVGAGI (reference sequence).

In its sample, this clone was seen a few times. CDR3 residues: CASSTPGSETQYF. The CDR3, as DNA: TGTGCCAGCAGCACTCCGGGTTCGGAGACCCAGTACTTC. The chain has TRBV5-6 and TRBJ2-5; the D is unclear. Germline V CDR1 and CDR2: SGHDT, YYEEEE. Trimming removed 4 bases from V and 5 bases from J, with 12 bases in between. CDR3 length equals 13 residues.

This chain links TRBV9 with TRBJ2-2; 8 bases agree with TRBD2. The CDR3 consists of 15 residues. Germline V gene sequence: CDR1 SGDLS, CDR2 YYNGEE. The trim removed 3 bases at V and 5 bases at J, leaving 6 bases unmatched. The CDR3 DNA follows: TGTGCCAGCAGCGCCGGGGGGGCCCAGACCGGGGAGCTGTTTTTT. Protein product: CASSAGGAQTGELFF.

The V gene is TRBV14, the J gene TRBJ1-1; maybe TRBD1 (6 bases). Germline-derived CDR1 and CDR2 are SGHDN and FVKESK. CDR3 length equals 13 residues. Trimming removed 2 bases at V and 6 bases at J, with 10 bases between. CDR3 sequence: CASSQFRGAEAFF. The CDR3 region has the DNA TGTGCCAGCAGCCAATTCAGGGGTGCTGAAGCTTTCTTT.

The genes are TRBV11-2 and TRBJ2-1; 7 nucleotides line up with TRBD2. This CDR3 has 17 amino acids. Germline lookup yields CDR1 SGHAT and CDR2 FQNNGV. V dropped 4 bases and J dropped 2; count of bases not matched to a gene: 11. CDR3 coding DNA: TGTGCCAGCAGCTATACAGATAGGGCGGGAGCCTACAATGAGCAGTTCTTC. Its translation is CASSYTDRAGAYNEQFF. Complete variable domain (other parts from reference TRBV11-2 and TRBJ2-1): EAGVAQSPRYKIIEKRQSVAFWCNPISGHATLYWYQQILGQGPKLLIQFQNNGVVDDSQLPKDRFSAERLKGVDSTLKIQPAKLEDSAVYLCASSYTDRAGAYNEQFFGPGTRLTVL.

This chain connects TRBV7-6 to TRBJ1-1; possibly TRBD1 for D (5 bases). The germline gives CDR1 SGHVS, CDR2 FNYEAQ. V was clipped by 5 bases and J by 3 bases, with 13 bases between them. The CDR3 extends over 14 amino acids. The CDR3, as DNA: TGTGCCAGCAGCCCCAGGGTAAGAGACACTGAAGCTTTCTTT. Protein product: CASSPRVRDTEAFF.